The clone carrying this T cell receptor (beta chain) was recorded a few times. The antigen is not known. The CDR3 contains 13 residues. The V gene lost 1 base and the J gene lost 10 bases, with 13 bases spanning the gap. Germline CDR1 KGHSH, CDR2 LQKENI. Libraries were prepared by immunoSEQ multiplex PCR; TCRdb keeps only in-frame clonotypes and omits some of them. The sample contains about 39,000 clones, more than 75% of which appear only once. The entry originates in a study of chemoradiotherapy in HPV16-positive cancers. Study in general: Functional T-cell assays on a couple of HPV16-positive patients' cells defined candidate HPV-specific clones and common TCR motifs. The study's findings and limits: HPV-specific T cells were functionally defined from only two HPV16-positive patients. During treatment, candidate HPV-specific clones and E7-related motifs expanded in tumor. HPV-responsive T-cell expansion during chemoradiotherapy was linked to improved recurrence-free survival in HPV16-positive patients.

The origin of this receptor is a human donor with HPV-associated anogenital cancer. This chain joins TRBV18 and TRBJ1-2; D gene ambiguous. Material: blood, obtained from a patient who underwent chemoradiotherapy. This chain's CDR3 is CASSPRDEGYYTF. In DNA form, the CDR3 reads TGTGCCAGCTCACCACGAGACGAGGGATACTACACCTTC.